These 29 T cell receptor beta chains share one sample of origin, sequenced in a study of shared clonotypes between healthy human individuals (dated by TCRdb to 2020 to 2022). Library generation was performed with the immunoSEQ multiplex PCR assay. The clones in this table, taken by TCRdb from immuneACCESS, are in-frame only. Not every clone is retained; where verified, under half of the shortfall comes from an unresolved V gene, and the cause of the rest is unknown. The sample has about 2.3 million clones on record, 85% to 95% of them singletons. Roughly 0.34% of the sample lies in the top ten. What was sequenced was naive CD4+ T cells from PBMCs. The sample's cell subset or site label is to be understood as: CD45RA+ positively selected. These receptors were obtained from a young man in good health. Some clones in this sample may be carry-over from other donors' samples.

In this sample, this clone turned up a few times. This rearrangement joins TRBV7-9 to TRBJ1-1; no firm D call. V was trimmed by 4 bases and J by 0 bases, leaving 6 bases between them. Germline V CDR1 and CDR2: SEHNR, FQNEAQ (reference sequence). The CDR3 runs to 13 residues. CDR3 region: CASSWLMNTEAFF. CDR3 DNA sequence: TGTGCCAGCAGCTGGCTCATGAACACTGAAGCTTTCTTT.

The rearrangement joins TRBV7-9 to TRBJ1-2, with D maybe TRBD1 (5 bases). The germline V gene has CDR1 SEHNR and CDR2 FQNEAQ (reference sequence). V was pared by 1 base and J by 6 bases, with 9 bases between. This CDR3 spans 13 amino acids. The CDR3 DNA sequence: TGTGCCAGCAGCTTAGAGGGGAGTCATGGCTACACCTTC. Translated: CASSLEGSHGYTF.

This clone was seen once. The CDR3 DNA reads as TGTGCCAGCAGCCGTTTAGCGGCAATTAAGTCAGATACGCAGTATTTT. As protein: CASSRLAAIKSDTQYF. This chain links TRBV5-6 with TRBJ2-3; a weak D match, TRBD2 (6 bases). Germline CDR1 and CDR2: SGHDT and YYEEEE. Trimming shortened V by 4 bases and J by 4 bases, and 19 bases separated the two germline ends. CDR3 size: 16 residues.

This chain links TRBV2 with TRBJ2-1; D is possibly TRBD2 (6 bases). The CDR3 contains 14 residues. V was pared by 7 bases and J by 4 bases, with 14 bases between. CDR1 is SNHLY, CDR2 FYNNEI, per germline. The CDR3, as DNA: TGTGCCAGCACACTCCGGGAGTTTTACAATGAGCAGTTCTTC. Its protein is CASTLREFYNEQFF.

The rearrangement links TRBV29-1 to TRBJ1-5; 7 bases align to TRBD1. V was pared by 4 bases and J by 7 bases, with 7 bases of the junction left unmatched. There are 13 residues in the CDR3. Germline V gene data show CDR1 as SQVTM and CDR2 as ANQGSEA. The CDR3 sequence: CSVVTGMGQPQHF. The CDR3 DNA reads as TGCAGCGTTGTGACAGGGATGGGACAGCCCCAGCATTTT.

This clone occurred once. The chain carries TRBV5-8 and TRBJ2-1; D call uncertain. Trimming pared 2 bases from V and 2 bases from J, leaving 8 bases between. Germline V gene data show CDR1 as SGHTS and CDR2 as YDEGEE. CDR3 length equals 14 residues. The CDR3 loop is CASSFGPAYNEQFF. The CDR3 nucleotides are TGTGCCAGCAGCTTTGGACCCGCCTACAATGAGCAGTTCTTC. The full variable domain, its missing parts supplied by reference TRBV5-8 and TRBJ2-1, is EAGVTQSPTHLIKTRGQQATLRCSPISGHTSVYWYQQALGLGLQFLLWYDEGEERNRGNFPPRFSGRQFPNYSSELNVNALELEDSALYLCASSFGPAYNEQFFGPGTRLTVL.

The V and J genes are TRBV2 and TRBJ2-5, with 13 bases fitting TRBD2. The junction had 10 bases not matched to a gene; V was cut back by 7 bases and J by 5 bases. Germline V CDR1 and CDR2: SNHLY, FYNNEI. CDR3 size: 16 residues. This chain's CDR3 is CASTSLAGGNGETQYF. For the CDR3, the DNA is TGTGCCAGCACCTCACTAGCGGGAGGGAACGGGGAGACCCAGTACTTC.

This chain joins TRBV29-1 and TRBJ2-7; possible D gene TRBD1, 5 bases. CDR1 and CDR2 from the germline V gene are SQVTM and ANQGSEA. The V and J ends lost 4 bases and 4 bases respectively, with 17 bases between them. CDR3 length: 14 residues. The chain's CDR3 is CSVVGRTSVYEQYF. CDR3 nucleotide sequence: TGCAGCGTTGTTGGTCGGACAAGTGTGTACGAGCAGTACTTC.

This clone was found once. Other DNA sequences in the sample encode the same CDR3. CDR3: CASSLLSSYEQYF. CDR3 bases: TGCGCCAGCAGCTTGCTCAGTTCCTACGAGCAGTACTTC. V and J are TRBV5-1 and TRBJ2-7, with unresolved D. This CDR3 region has 13 residues. From germline, CDR1 is SGHRS and CDR2 YFSETQ. V shed 1 base and J shed 1 base, with 6 bases lying between them.

Turning to this clone: This CDR3 is also generated by other DNA sequences in the sample. V usage is TRBV7-2 and J usage is TRBJ2-3, with TRBD2 matching 11 bases. The CDR3 runs 16 residues. Germline V gene sequence: CDR1 SGHTA, CDR2 FQGNSA. V shed 4 bases and J 1 base; nucleotides not matched to a gene: 4. CDR3 sequence: CASSSIAGGGTDTQYF. The CDR3 coding sequence is TGTGCCAGCAGCTCCATAGCGGGAGGGGGCACAGATACGCAGTATTTT.

The chain uses TRBV11-2 and TRBJ2-5; D might be TRBD1 or TRBD2, each matching 5 bases. This CDR3 region has 15 residues. The V and J ends lost 5 bases and 3 bases respectively, with 16 bases between them. CDR1 and CDR2 from the germline V gene are SGHAT and FQNNGV. The CDR3 DNA is TGTGCCAGCAGCGTTGACAGCCCCGGGGAAGAGACCCAGTACTTC. Translating gives CASSVDSPGEETQYF.

Worth noting for this clone: Other DNA sequences in the sample encode the same CDR3. The V and J genes are TRBV27 and TRBJ2-3, with no clear D. V was trimmed by 2 bases and J by 1 base, leaving 4 bases between them. The CDR3 is 13 amino acids. Germline-derived CDR1 and CDR2 are MNHEY and SMNVEV (reference sequence). DNA of the CDR3: TGTGCCAGCAGTTTACGGGGCACAGATACGCAGTATTTT. The encoded protein is CASSLRGTDTQYF.

This chain connects TRBV28 to TRBJ1-2; 9 bases fit TRBD1. Per the germline V gene, CDR1 is MDHEN and CDR2 is SYDVKM. This CDR3 spans 13 amino acids. Losses at the gene ends were 6 bases for V and 4 bases for J; bases not matched to a gene: 3. CDR3 protein: CASRQTGGYGYTF. Here the CDR3 DNA reads TGTGCCAGCAGACAGACAGGGGGCTATGGCTACACCTTC.

The gene calls are TRBV2 and TRBJ1-5; TRBD1 matches 9 bases. This CDR3 is built from 14 residues. Germline CDR1 reads SNHLY; CDR2 reads FYNNEI. Germline trimming cut 3 bases from V and 6 bases from J; bases unmatched to any gene: 3. The CDR3 region is CASSETGGFQPQHF. CDR3 coding DNA: TGTGCCAGCAGTGAGACAGGGGGGTTTCAGCCCCAGCATTTT.

The chain uses TRBV6-4 and TRBJ2-5; 10 bases agree with TRBD1. The CDR3 runs 17 residues. Germline V gene lookup returns CDR1 MRHNA and CDR2 SNTAGT. V dropped 2 bases and J dropped 5; count of bases not matched to a gene: 11. Here the CDR3 DNA reads TGTGCCAGCAGTGACCCAAATAGACAGGGGGCGGGGGAGACCCAGTACTTC. Its protein product is CASSDPNRQGAGETQYF.

About this clone itself: Other nucleotide sequences in the sample specify the same CDR3. CDR3 in DNA: TGCGCCAGCAGCTTGGGCCCAGGAGACACCGGGGAGCTGTTTTTT. As protein: CASSLGPGDTGELFF. The chain joins TRBV5-1 to TRBJ2-2, with D unresolved. The CDR3 spans 15 residues. V dropped 0 bases and J dropped 3 bases, with 9 bases sitting between them. Germline V gene lookup returns CDR1 SGHRS and CDR2 YFSETQ. Full variable domain (missing parts from reference TRBV5-1 and TRBJ2-2): KAGVTQTPRYLIKTRGQQVTLSCSPISGHRSVSWYQQTPGQGLQFLFEYFSETQRNKGNFPGRFSGRQFSNSRSEMNVSTLELGDSALYLCASSLGPGDTGELFFGEGSRLTVL.

As concerns this clone: Other nucleotide sequences in the sample specify the same CDR3. The chain uses TRBV7-3 and TRBJ2-2, with D hard to call. Germline values: CDR1 SGHTA, CDR2 FQGTGA. The CDR3 runs to 12 residues. The ends were cut back, 1 base at V and 8 bases at J, with 5 bases in the middle. CDR3 protein: CASSLIGGELFF. DNA of the CDR3: TGTGCCAGCAGCTTAATAGGGGGGGAGCTGTTTTTT.

The chain carries TRBV27 and TRBJ2-6, with unresolved D. This CDR3 has 12 residues. V was clipped by 10 bases and J by 3 bases, with 7 bases between them. The V gene's germline CDR1 is MNHEY and CDR2 SMNVEV (reference sequence). CDR3 residues: CATSSGANVLTF. The CDR3 bases are TGTGCCACCTCCAGTGGGGCCAACGTCCTGACTTTC.

CDR3 sequence (DNA): TGTGCCAGCAGCCAAGACGGACCCCCCTGGACAGATACGCAGTATTTT. This sequence encodes CASSQDGPPWTDTQYF. The chain uses TRBV4-2 and TRBJ2-3, with D uncertain. V lost 0 bases to trimming and J lost 3 bases, with 13 bases between them. This CDR3 has 16 amino acids. The germline V gene encodes CDR1 LGHNA and CDR2 YNFKEQ.

This rearrangement joins TRBV7-3 to TRBJ2-3, with TRBD2 as a possible D gene (7 bases). The CDR3 spans 16 residues. Trimming took 5 bases from V and 1 from J, leaving 16 bases between them. Germline V gene sequence: CDR1 SGHTA, CDR2 FQGTGA. As DNA, the CDR3 is TGTGCCAGCAGCCCGGGGCGGGGGCGCGGCACAGATACGCAGTATTTT. Translation gives CASSPGRGRGTDTQYF.

The genes are TRBV7-9 and TRBJ2-7, with D perhaps TRBD2 (5 bases). The germline gives CDR1 SEHNR, CDR2 FQNEAQ (reference sequence). V lost 5 bases, J lost 1 base, and 12 bases lay in between. The CDR3 consists of 14 residues. The CDR3 region has the DNA TGTGCCAGCAGCACTAGGACCGCTTCCTACGAGCAGTACTTC. This translates into CASSTRTASYEQYF.

Concerning this clone itself: The same CDR3 also results from other DNA sequences found in this sample. This chain links TRBV10-3 with TRBJ2-2; D not certain. V was pared by 4 bases and J by 1 base, with 7 bases between. In germline, CDR1 is ENHRY, CDR2 SYGVKD. This CDR3 contains 14 residues. The CDR3: CAISVGVNTGELFF. For the CDR3, the DNA is TGTGCCATCAGTGTTGGGGTGAACACCGGGGAGCTGTTTTTT.

The chain uses TRBV10-1 and TRBJ1-2; 7 bases fit TRBD1. CDR1 WNHNN and CDR2 SYGVQD come from the germline V gene (reference sequence). After removal of 2 bases from V and 4 bases from J, the junction contained 13 bases not matched to a gene. CDR3 size: 17 residues. CDR3 nucleotide sequence: TGCGCCAGCAGTGAGGATGGAGACAGGGCCCTATTCTATGGCTACACCTTC. It encodes CASSEDGDRALFYGYTF.

The V and J genes are TRBV11-3 and TRBJ2-3; 13 bases align to TRBD2. The CDR3 runs to 16 residues. Per germline, CDR1 SGHNT and CDR2 YENEEA. The V segment lost 5 bases and the J segment 2 bases; nucleotides outside the gene matches: 4. As DNA, the CDR3 is TGTGCCAGCAGCCGGGGACTAGCGGGAACCACAGATACGCAGTATTTT. Translation: CASSRGLAGTTDTQYF.

The V and J genes are TRBV2 and TRBJ2-7; 8 bases line up with TRBD2. The V segment lost 8 bases and the J segment 3 bases; nucleotides outside the gene matches: 12. The CDR3 loop spans 15 amino acids. CDR1 is SNHLY and CDR2 is FYNNEI in the germline V gene. CDR3: CASHFDGGRSYEQYF. CDR3 coding DNA: TGTGCCAGCCACTTTGACGGCGGGAGGAGCTACGAGCAGTACTTC.

The V gene is TRBV11-2, the J gene TRBJ2-7, with D unresolved. CDR1 SGHAT and CDR2 FQNNGV come from the germline V gene. The CDR3 sequence is 11 residues long. Trimming took off 5 bases at V and 3 bases at J, with 5 bases between the two ends. CDR3: CASSRGYEQYF. CDR3 nucleotides: TGTGCCAGCAGCCGAGGCTACGAGCAGTACTTC.

J is TRBJ1-4 and V is TRBV6-6; the D is unclear. This CDR3 region has 15 residues. The V and J ends lost 2 bases and 4 bases respectively, with 11 bases between them. Per germline, CDR1 MNHNY and CDR2 SVGAGI (reference sequence). The CDR3 coding sequence is TGTGCCAGCAGTTACCCCTCACAGAATAATGAAAAACTGTTTTTT. It translates to CASSYPSQNNEKLFF.

As for this clone: The same CDR3 can be traced to other DNA sequences in this sample. The chain carries TRBV4-1 and TRBJ2-1; D uncertain. The germline V gene has CDR1 MGHRA and CDR2 YSYEKL. Deletions cut 0 bases from V and 0 bases from J, with 12 bases between. The CDR3 spans 17 residues. In nucleotides, the CDR3 is TGCGCCAGCAGCCAAGATCGGAGTGGAAGCTCCTACAATGAGCAGTTCTTC. Encoded protein: CASSQDRSGSSYNEQFF.

The rearrangement links TRBV7-9 to TRBJ2-7; 7 bases are shared with TRBD2. This CDR3 is 12 amino acids long. V trimming: 4 bases; J trimming: 6 bases; junction bases outside the gene matches: 3. The germline gives CDR1 SEHNR, CDR2 FQNEAQ (reference sequence). The CDR3 loop reads CASSYGTTEQYF. For the CDR3, the DNA is TGTGCCAGCAGCTACGGGACTACCGAGCAGTACTTC.